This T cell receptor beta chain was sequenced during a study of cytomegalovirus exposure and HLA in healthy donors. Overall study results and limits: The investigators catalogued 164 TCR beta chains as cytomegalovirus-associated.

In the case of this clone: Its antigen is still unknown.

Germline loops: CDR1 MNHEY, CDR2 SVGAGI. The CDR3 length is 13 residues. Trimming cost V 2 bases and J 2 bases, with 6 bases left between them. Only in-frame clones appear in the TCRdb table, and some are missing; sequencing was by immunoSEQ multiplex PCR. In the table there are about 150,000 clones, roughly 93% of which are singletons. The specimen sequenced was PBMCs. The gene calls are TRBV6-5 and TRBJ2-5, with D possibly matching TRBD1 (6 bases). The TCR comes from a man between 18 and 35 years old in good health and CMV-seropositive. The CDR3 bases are TGTGCCAGCAGTTACCAGGGGCAAGAGACCCAGTACTTC. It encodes CASSYQGQETQYF.